This T cell receptor beta chain emerged from a study of cytomegalovirus exposure and HLA in healthy donors. Findings and limits, study-wide: Some V segments could not be told apart, so they were left out, TRBV6-2 and TRBV6-3 among them.

The germline CDR1 and CDR2 sequences are MNHEY and SMNVEV (reference sequence). The CDR3 contains 15 residues. As regards this clone: Its antigen is unknown.

Both 60 Vbeta primers and 13 Jbeta primers went into the PCR. Method: immunoSEQ multiplex PCR; TCRdb's copy keeps in-frame clones and lacks some. The table shows 210,000 or so clones, with around 87% occurring only once. The rearrangement uses TRBV27 and TRBJ2-5; 11 bases map to TRBD1. The end of the DNA is better explained by TRBJ2-7, so the J call may be wrong. The source material was PBMCs. This clonotype was sampled from a man aged 25 to 40 in good health and CMV-seronegative. The DNA for the CDR3 is TGTGCCAGCAGTTTAATTGGGACAGGGGGCTACGAGCAGTACTTC. It translates to CASSLIGTGGYEQYF.